This T cell receptor (beta chain) was retrieved from a study of human T cells and chemical hapten exposure. As for the study in general: Small volume differences among pooled libraries mainly caused per-sample TCR yield variation. General study points: Donors, who had alopecia, may show an immune response that differs from healthy people's. Patch test score rose with PT1 expanded TCR count, significant at thresholds 8, 16 and 32, not 4.

The time point here: patch test 3, about 24 weeks after DPC sensitization. Treatment of the sample: therapeutic diphenylcyclopropenone sensitization with weekly scalp DPC. TCRdb re-analysed the RACE reads in MiXCR, keeping a single row per CDR3 protein. The table has some 91,000 distinct CDR3 sequences, around a quarter seen once. About this clonotype: Antigen unknown.

This sequence originates from a man aged 35-49 years with alopecia areata. Some clones in this sample may be carry-over from other donors' samples. The sample consisted of whole blood, taken in connection with sensitization to the hapten diphenylcyclopropenone (DPC).

The CDR3, as DNA: TGTGCCAGCTCACCCTTCCGGGATACGCAGTATTTT. Residues: CASSPFRDTQYF. This chain joins TRBV18 and TRBJ2-3; no firm D call. The V end lost 3 bases, the J end lost 6 bases, and 7 bases lay between the germline ends. This CDR3 is 12 amino acids long. Germline V gene lookup returns CDR1 KGHSH and CDR2 LQKENI.